This T cell receptor beta chain derives from a study of shared clonotypes between healthy human individuals. CDR3 length: 15 residues. Germline V gives CDR1 MNHEY, CDR2 SVGAGI. Unmatched junction bases numbered 5, after V lost 4 bases and J lost 4 bases. An assay was performed, and its level was deep. Only in-frame clones appear in the TCRdb table, and some are missing; sequencing was by immunoSEQ multiplex PCR. The sample gives roughly 2,300,000 clones, 85% to 95% of which show up once; roughly 0.34% is in the top ten. V is TRBV6-5 and J is TRBJ2-4; TRBD1 agrees at 9 bases. Sequencing was performed on naive CD4+ T cells from PBMCs. As to subset: CD45RA+ positively selected. The receptor was isolated from a man in his late teens or twenties in good health. Some clones in this sample may be carry-over from other donors' samples. CDR3: CASSSRTGVKNIQYF. DNA for the CDR3: TGTGCCAGCAGTTCCCGGACAGGGGTAAAAAACATTCAGTACTTC.